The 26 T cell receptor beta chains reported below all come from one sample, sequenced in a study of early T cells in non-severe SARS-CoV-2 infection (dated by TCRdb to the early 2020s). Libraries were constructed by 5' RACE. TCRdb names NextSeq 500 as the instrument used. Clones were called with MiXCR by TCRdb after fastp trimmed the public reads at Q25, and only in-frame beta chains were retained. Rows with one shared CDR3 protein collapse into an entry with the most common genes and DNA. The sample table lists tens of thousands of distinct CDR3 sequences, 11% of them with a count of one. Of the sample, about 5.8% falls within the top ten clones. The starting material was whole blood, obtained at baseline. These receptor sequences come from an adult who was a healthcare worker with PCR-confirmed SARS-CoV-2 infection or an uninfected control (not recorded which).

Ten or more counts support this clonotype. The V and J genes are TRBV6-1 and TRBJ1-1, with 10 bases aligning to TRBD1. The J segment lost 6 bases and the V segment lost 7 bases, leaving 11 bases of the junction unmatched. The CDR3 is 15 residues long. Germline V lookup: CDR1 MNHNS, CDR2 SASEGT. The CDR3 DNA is TGTGCCAGCATCAGGGGACAGGGGATTTATGCTGAAGCTTTCTTT. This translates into CASIRGQGIYAEAFF.

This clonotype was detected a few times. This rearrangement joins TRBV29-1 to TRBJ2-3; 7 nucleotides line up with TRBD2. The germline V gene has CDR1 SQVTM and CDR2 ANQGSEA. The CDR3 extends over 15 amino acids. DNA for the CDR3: TGCAGTATGCGGGAAACGGGAGGCCGCACAGATACGCAGTATTTT. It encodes CSMRETGGRTDTQYF.

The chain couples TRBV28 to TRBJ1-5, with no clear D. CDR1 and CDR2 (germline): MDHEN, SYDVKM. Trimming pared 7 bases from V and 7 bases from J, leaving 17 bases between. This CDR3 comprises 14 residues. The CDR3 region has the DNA TGTGCCAGCACCCTCGTGGGCAGTATACAGCCCCAGCATTTT. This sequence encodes CASTLVGSIQPQHF.

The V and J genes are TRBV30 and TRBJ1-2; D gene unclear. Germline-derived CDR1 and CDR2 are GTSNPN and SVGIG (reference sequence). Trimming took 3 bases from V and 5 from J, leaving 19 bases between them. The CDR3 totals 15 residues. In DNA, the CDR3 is TGTGCCTGGAGATATTGGATAGGGAACGCTTATGGCTACACCTTC. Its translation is CAWRYWIGNAYGYTF. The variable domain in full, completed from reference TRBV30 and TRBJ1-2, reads SQTIHQWPATLVQPVGSPLSLECTVEGTSNPNLYWYRQAAGRGLQLLFYSVGIGQISSEVPQNLSASRPQDRQFILSSKKLLLSDSGFYLCAWRYWIGNAYGYTFGSGTRLTVV.

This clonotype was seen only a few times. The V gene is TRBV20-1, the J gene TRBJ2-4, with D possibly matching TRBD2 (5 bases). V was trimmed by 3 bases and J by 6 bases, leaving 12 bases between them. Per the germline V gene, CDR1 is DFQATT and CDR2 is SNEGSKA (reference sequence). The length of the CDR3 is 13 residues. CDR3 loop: CSASLSAGNIQYF. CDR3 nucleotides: TGCAGTGCTAGTCTATCGGCGGGAAACATTCAGTACTTC.

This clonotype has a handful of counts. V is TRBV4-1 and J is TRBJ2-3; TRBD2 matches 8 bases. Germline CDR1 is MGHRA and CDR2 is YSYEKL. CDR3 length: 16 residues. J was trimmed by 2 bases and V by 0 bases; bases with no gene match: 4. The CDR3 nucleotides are TGCGCCAGCAGCCAAGATCAAGCGGGGGCCACAGATACGCAGTATTTT. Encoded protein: CASSQDQAGATDTQYF.

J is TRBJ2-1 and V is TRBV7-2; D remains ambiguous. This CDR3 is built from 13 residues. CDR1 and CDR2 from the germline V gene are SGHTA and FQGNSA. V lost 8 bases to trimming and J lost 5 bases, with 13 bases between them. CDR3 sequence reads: CASGLPRHNEQFF. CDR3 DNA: TGTGCCAGCGGGCTCCCGCGGCACAATGAGCAGTTCTTC.

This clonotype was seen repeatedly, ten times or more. Written as DNA, the CDR3 is TGTGCCAGCAGTCGTCAGGGGTTAAGCACAGATACGCAGTATTTT. Its protein product is CASSRQGLSTDTQYF. The J gene is TRBJ2-3, the V gene TRBV4-2; tentatively, D is TRBD1 (6 bases). V was shortened by 6 bases and J by 0 bases, with 13 bases between the two germline ends. The CDR3 has 15 amino acids. Germline V CDR1 and CDR2: LGHNA, YNFKEQ.

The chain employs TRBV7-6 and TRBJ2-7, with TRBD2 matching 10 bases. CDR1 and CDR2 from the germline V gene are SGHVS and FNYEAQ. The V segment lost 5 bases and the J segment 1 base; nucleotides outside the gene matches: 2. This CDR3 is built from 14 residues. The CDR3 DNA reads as TGTGCCAGCAGCAAAGCGGGGGGGTCCTACGAGCAGTACTTC. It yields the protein CASSKAGGSYEQYF.

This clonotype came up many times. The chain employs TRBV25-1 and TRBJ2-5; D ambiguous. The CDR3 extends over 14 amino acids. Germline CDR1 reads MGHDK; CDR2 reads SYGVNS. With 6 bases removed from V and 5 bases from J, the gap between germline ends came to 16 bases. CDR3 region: CASSLEPAIETQYF. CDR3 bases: TGTGCCAGCAGCCTGGAGCCGGCTATTGAGACCCAGTACTTC.

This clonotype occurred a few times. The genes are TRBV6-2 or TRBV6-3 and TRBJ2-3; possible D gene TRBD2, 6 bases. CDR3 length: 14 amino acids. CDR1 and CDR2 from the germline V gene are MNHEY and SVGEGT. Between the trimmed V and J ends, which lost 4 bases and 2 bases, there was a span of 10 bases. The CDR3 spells CASSSGGTTDTQYF. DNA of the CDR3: TGTGCCAGCAGTTCCGGAGGGACCACAGATACGCAGTATTTT.

The CDR3 coding sequence is TGTGCCTGGGGGACCCTCGCCTACGAGCAGTACTTC. It yields the protein CAWGTLAYEQYF. The chain combines TRBV30 with TRBJ2-7; D possibly uses TRBD1 or TRBD2 (5 bases each). The V gene lost 5 bases and the J gene lost 2 bases, with 10 bases spanning the gap. This CDR3 is 12 amino acids long. Germline V CDR1 and CDR2: GTSNPN, SVGIG (reference sequence).

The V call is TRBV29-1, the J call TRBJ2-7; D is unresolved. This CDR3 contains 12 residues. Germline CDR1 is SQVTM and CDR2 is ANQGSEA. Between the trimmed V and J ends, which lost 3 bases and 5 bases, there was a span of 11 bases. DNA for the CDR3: TGCAGCGTTGAGTTAGTGACGAACGAGCAGTACTTC. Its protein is CSVELVTNEQYF.

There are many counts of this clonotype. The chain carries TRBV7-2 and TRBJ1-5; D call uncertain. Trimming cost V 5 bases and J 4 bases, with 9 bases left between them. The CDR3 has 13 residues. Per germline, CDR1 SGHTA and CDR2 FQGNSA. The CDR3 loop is CASSPVYNQPQHF. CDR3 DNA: TGTGCCAGCAGCCCCGTTTATAATCAGCCCCAGCATTTT.

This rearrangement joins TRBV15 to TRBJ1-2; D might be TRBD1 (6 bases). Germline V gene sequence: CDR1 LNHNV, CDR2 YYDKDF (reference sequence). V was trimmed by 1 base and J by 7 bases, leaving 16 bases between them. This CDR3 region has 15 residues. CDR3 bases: TGTGCCACCAGCAGAGCGGGGGCAGCGATCCCTGGCTACACCTTC. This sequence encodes CATSRAGAAIPGYTF.

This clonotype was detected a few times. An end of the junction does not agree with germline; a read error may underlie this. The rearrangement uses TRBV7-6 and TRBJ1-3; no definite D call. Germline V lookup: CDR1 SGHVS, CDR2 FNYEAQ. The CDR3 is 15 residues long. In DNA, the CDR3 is TGTGCCAGCAGCTTGAGACCCAGATCTGAAAACACCATATATTTT. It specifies CASSLRPRSENTIYF.

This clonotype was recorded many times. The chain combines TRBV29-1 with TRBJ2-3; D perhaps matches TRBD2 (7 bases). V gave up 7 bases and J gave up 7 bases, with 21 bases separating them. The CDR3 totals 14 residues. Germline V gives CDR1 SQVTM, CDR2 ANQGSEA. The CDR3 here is CSEELARGANTQYF. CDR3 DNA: TGCAGCGAGGAACTAGCGAGGGGGGCTAATACGCAGTATTTT.

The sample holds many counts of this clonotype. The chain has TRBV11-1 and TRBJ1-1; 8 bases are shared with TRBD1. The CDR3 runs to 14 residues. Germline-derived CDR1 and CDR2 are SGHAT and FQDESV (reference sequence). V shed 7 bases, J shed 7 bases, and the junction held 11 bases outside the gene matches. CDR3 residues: CASKGRGLRGEAFF. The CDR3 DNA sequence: TGTGCCAGCAAAGGCAGGGGGCTAAGGGGTGAAGCTTTCTTT.

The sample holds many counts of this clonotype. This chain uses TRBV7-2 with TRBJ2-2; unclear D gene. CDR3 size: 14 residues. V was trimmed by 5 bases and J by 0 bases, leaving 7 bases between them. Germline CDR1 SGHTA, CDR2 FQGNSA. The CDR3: CASSRATNTGELFF. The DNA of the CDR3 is TGTGCCAGCAGCCGCGCCACGAACACCGGGGAGCTGTTTTTT.

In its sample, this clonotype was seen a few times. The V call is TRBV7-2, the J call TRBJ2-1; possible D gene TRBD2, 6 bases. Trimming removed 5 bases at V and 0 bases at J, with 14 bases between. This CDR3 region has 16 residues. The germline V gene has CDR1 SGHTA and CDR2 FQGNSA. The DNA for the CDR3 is TGTGCCAGCAGCAGAATTGGACTAAGCTCCTACAATGAGCAGTTCTTC. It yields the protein CASSRIGLSSYNEQFF.

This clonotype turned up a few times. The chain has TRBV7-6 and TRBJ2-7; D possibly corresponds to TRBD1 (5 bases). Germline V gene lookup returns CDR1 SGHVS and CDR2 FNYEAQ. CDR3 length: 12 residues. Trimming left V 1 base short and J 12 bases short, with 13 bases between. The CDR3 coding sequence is TGTGCCAGCAGCTTAGACAGGCCTCCTCGGTACTTC. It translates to CASSLDRPPRYF.

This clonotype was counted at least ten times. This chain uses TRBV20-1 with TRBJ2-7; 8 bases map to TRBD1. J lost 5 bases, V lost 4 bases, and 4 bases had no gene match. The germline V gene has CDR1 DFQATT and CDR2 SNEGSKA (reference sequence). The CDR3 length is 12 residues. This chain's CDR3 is CSAMTGVDEQYF. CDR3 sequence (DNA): TGCAGTGCTATGACAGGGGTGGACGAGCAGTACTTC.

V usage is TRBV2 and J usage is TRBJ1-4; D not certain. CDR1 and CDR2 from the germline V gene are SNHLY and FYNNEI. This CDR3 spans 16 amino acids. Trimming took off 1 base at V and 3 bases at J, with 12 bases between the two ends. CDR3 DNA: TGTGCCAGCAGTGAAGTAAGCCGGGTGGCTAATGAAAAACTGTTTTTT. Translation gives CASSEVSRVANEKLFF. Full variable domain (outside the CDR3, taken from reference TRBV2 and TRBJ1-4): EPEVTQTPSHQVTQMGQEVILRCVPISNHLYFYWYRQILGQKVEFLVSFYNNEISEKSEIFDDQFSVERPDGSNFTLKIRSTKLEDSAMYFCASSEVSRVANEKLFFGSGTQLSVL.

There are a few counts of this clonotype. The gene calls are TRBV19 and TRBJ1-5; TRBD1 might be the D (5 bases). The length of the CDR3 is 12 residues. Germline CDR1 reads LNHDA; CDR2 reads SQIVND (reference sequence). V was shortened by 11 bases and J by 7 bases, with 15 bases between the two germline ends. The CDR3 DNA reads TGTGCCTGCTCACCTCGGGGGCAGCCCCAGCATTTT. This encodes CACSPRGQPQHF. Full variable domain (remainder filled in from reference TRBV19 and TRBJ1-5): DGGITQSPKYLFRKEGQNVTLSCEQNLNHDAMYWYRQDPGQGLRLIYYSQIVNDFQKGDIAEGYSVSREKKESFPLTVTSAQKNPTAFYLCACSPRGQPQHFGDGTRLSIL.

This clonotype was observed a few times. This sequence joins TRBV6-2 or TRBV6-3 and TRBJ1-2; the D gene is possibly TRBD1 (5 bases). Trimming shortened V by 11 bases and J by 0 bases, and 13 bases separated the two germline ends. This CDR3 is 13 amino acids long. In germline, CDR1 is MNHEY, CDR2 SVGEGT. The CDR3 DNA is TGTGCCGTAAGAGACAGCTCTAACTATGGCTACACCTTC. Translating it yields CAVRDSSNYGYTF.

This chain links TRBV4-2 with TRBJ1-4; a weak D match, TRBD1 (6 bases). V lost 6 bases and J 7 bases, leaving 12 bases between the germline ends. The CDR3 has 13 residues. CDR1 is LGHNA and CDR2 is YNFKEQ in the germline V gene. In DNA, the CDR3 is TGTGCCAGCAGTATGGGGGCGGGTGAAAAACTGTTTTTT. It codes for CASSMGAGEKLFF.